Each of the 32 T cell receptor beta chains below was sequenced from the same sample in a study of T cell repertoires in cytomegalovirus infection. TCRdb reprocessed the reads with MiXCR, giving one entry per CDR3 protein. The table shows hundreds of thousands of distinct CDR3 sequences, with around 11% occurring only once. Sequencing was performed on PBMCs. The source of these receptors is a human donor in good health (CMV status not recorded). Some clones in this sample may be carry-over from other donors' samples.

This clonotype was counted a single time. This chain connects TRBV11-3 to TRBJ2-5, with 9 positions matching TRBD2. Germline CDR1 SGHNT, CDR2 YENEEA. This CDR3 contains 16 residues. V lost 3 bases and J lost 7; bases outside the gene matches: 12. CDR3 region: CASSFQAGLAGRTQYF. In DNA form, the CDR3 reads TGTGCCAGCAGCTTCCAAGCGGGACTAGCAGGTCGGACCCAGTACTTC.

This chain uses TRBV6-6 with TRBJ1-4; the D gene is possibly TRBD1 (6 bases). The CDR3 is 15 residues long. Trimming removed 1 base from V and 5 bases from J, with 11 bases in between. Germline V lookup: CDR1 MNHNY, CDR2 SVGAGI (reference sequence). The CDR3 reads CASSYFTRGNEKLFF. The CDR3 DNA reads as TGTGCCAGCAGTTACTTTACGAGGGGGAATGAAAAACTGTTTTTT.

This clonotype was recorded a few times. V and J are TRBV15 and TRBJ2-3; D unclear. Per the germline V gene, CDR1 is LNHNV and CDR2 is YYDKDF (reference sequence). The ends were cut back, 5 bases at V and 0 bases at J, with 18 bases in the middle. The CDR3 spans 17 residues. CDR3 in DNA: TGTGCCACCAGCTCCCTAGGCTCGGATACTAGCACAGATACGCAGTATTTT. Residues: CATSSLGSDTSTDTQYF.

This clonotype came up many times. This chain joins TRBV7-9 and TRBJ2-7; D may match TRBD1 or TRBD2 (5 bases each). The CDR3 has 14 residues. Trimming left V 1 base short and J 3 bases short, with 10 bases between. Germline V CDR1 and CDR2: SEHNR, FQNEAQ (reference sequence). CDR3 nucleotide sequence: TGTGCCAGCAGCTTAGGGGGGTTTGACTACGAGCAGTACTTC. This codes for CASSLGGFDYEQYF.

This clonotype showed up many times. The CDR3, as DNA: TGTGCCAGCATCCGCTACCCAATTGAGACCCAGTACTTC. Protein: CASIRYPIETQYF. This rearrangement joins TRBV7-9 to TRBJ2-5; D gene unclear. Trimming removed 7 bases at V and 5 bases at J, with 14 bases between. Germline V gives CDR1 SEHNR, CDR2 FQNEAQ (reference sequence). This CDR3 comprises 13 residues. The variable domain in full, completed from reference TRBV7-9 and TRBJ2-5, reads DTGVSQNPRHKITKRGQNVTFRCDPISEHNRLYWYRQTLGQGPEFLTYFQNEAQLEKSRLLSDRFSAERPKGSFSTLEIQRTEQGDSAMYLCASIRYPIETQYFGPGTRLLVL.

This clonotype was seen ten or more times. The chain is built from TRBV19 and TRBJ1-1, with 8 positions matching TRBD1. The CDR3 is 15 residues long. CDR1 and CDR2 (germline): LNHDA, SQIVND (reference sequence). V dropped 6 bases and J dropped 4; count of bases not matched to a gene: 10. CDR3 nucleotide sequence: TGTGCCAGTAGCATTTCCCGGACAGGGACCACTGAAGCTTTCTTT. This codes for CASSISRTGTTEAFF.

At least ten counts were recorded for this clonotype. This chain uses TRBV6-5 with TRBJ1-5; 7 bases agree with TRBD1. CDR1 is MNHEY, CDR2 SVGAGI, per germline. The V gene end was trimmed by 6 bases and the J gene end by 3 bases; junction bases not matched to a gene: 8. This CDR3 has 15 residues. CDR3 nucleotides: TGTGCCAGCAGCACACAGGGGAGGAACAATCAGCCCCAGCATTTT. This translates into CASSTQGRNNQPQHF.

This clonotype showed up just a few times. The CDR3: CASSSRTGGYEKLFF. The CDR3 bases are TGTGCCAGTAGTTCCAGGACAGGGGGCTATGAAAAACTGTTTTTT. V and J are TRBV19 and TRBJ1-4; TRBD1 aligns across 11 bases. The length of the CDR3 is 15 residues. The germline V gene has CDR1 LNHDA and CDR2 SQIVND (reference sequence). The V segment lost 5 bases and the J segment 6 bases; nucleotides outside the gene matches: 5.

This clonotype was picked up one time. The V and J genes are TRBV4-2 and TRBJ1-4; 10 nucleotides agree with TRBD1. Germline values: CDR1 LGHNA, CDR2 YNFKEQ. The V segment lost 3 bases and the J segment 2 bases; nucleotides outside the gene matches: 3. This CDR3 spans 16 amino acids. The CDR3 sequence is CASSHPGQGTNEKLFF. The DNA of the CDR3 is TGTGCCAGCAGCCACCCGGGACAGGGGACTAATGAAAAACTGTTTTTT.

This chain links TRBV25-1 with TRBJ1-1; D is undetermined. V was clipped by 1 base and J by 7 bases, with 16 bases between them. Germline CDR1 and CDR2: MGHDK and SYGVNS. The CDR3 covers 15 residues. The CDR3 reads CASSESRGNDGEAFF. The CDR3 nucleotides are TGTGCCAGCAGTGAATCACGGGGAAATGATGGTGAAGCTTTCTTT.

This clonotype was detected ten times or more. This CDR3 reads CASTLRRQGEKLFF. Here the CDR3 DNA reads TGTGCCAGTACCCTACGGAGACAGGGGGAAAAACTGTTTTTT. The rearrangement joins TRBV19 to TRBJ1-4; 8 nucleotides agree with TRBD1. In germline, CDR1 is LNHDA, CDR2 SQIVND (reference sequence). The CDR3 contains 14 residues. V trimming: 7 bases; J trimming: 8 bases; junction bases outside the gene matches: 9.

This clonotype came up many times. The DNA of the CDR3 is TGTGCCAGCAGCCCCCCCGGGTTAAGCAATCAGCCCCAGCATTTT. Protein product: CASSPPGLSNQPQHF. V is TRBV7-9 and J is TRBJ1-5; D ambiguous. The CDR3 extends over 15 amino acids. Germline assignment: CDR1 SEHNR and CDR2 FQNEAQ (reference sequence). V was shortened by 5 bases and J by 1 base, with 12 bases between the two germline ends.

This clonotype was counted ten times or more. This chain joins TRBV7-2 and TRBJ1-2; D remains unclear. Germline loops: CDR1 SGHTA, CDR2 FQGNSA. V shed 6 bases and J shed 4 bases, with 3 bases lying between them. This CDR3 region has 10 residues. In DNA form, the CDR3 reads TGTGCCAGCAGAGGCTATGGCTACACCTTC. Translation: CASRGYGYTF.

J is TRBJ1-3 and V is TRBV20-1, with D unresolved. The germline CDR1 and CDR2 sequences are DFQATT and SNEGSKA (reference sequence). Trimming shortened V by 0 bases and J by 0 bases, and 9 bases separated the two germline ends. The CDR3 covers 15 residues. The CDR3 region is CSARDWAVSGNTIYF. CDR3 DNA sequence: TGCAGTGCTAGAGATTGGGCAGTCTCTGGAAACACCATATATTTT.

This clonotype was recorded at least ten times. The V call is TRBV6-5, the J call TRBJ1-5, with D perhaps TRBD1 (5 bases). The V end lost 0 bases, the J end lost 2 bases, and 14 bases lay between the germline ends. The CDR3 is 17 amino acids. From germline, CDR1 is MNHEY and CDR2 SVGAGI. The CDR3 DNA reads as TGTGCCAGCAGTTACTCTGTGCGGCTGGGGGGCAATCAGCCCCAGCATTTT. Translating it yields CASSYSVRLGGNQPQHF.

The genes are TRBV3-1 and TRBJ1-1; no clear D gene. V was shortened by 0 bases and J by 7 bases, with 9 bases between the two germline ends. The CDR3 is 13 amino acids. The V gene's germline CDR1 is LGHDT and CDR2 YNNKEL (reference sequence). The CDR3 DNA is TGTGCCAGCAGCCAAGATCTCCGGGGTGAAGCTTTCTTT. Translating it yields CASSQDLRGEAFF.

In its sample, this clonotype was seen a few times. CDR3: CSAEDGHNYEQYF. CDR3 sequence (DNA): TGCAGCGCCGAGGACGGACACAACTACGAGCAGTACTTC. This chain joins TRBV29-1 and TRBJ2-7, with a tentative D call TRBD1 (5 bases). This CDR3 comprises 13 residues. The V gene lost 7 bases and the J gene lost 3 bases, with 16 bases spanning the gap. CDR1 and CDR2 (germline): SQVTM, ANQGSEA.

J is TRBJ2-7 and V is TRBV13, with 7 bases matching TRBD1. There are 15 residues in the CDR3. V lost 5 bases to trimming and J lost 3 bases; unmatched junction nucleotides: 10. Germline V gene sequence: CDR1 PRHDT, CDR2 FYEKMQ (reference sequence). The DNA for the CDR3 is TGTGCCAGCAGCCGGCCGACAGGGACCCACTACGAGCAGTACTTC. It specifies CASSRPTGTHYEQYF.

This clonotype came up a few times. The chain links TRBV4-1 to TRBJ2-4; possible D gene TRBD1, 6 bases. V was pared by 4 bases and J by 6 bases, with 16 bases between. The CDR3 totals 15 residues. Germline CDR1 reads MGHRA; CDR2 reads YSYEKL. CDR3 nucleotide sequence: TGCGCCAGCAGCCCAGGGGAACTCCGAGTAAACATTCAGTACTTC. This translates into CASSPGELRVNIQYF.

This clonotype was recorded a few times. This CDR3 is CAWSVQRGAAGELFF. CDR3 DNA: TGTGCCTGGAGTGTCCAAAGGGGCGCGGCCGGGGAGCTGTTTTTT. The J gene is TRBJ2-2, the V gene TRBV30, with D possibly matching TRBD1 (5 bases). There are 15 residues in the CDR3. V was clipped by 0 bases and J by 6 bases, with 14 bases between them. The germline V gene encodes CDR1 GTSNPN and CDR2 SVGIG (reference sequence).

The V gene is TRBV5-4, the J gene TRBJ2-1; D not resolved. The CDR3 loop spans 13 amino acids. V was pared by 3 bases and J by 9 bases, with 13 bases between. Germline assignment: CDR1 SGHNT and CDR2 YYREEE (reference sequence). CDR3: CASSSPGKGEQFF. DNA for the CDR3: TGTGCCAGCAGCTCCCCTGGAAAGGGTGAGCAGTTCTTC.

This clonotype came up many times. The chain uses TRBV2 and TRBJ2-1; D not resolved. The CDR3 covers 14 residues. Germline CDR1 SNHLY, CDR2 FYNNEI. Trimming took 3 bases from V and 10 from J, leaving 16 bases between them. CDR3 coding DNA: TGTGCCAGCAGTGATGTGTTTTCCCCAGGCGAGCAGTTCTTC. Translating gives CASSDVFSPGEQFF.

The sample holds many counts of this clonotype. DNA of the CDR3: TGTGCCAGCAGCTTAAGCCTAGGTTCACGCGAGCAGTTCTTC. It is translated as CASSLSLGSREQFF. The rearrangement joins TRBV11-3 to TRBJ2-1; D is uncertain. V was shortened by 2 bases and J by 10 bases, with 15 bases between the two germline ends. The CDR3 is made up of 14 amino acids. Germline V gives CDR1 SGHNT, CDR2 YENEEA.

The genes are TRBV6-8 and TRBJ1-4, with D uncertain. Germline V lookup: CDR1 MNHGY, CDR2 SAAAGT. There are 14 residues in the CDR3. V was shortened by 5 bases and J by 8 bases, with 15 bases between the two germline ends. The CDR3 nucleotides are TGTGCCAGCAGTCGACGACCCAGTGACGAAAAACTGTTTTTT. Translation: CASSRRPSDEKLFF.

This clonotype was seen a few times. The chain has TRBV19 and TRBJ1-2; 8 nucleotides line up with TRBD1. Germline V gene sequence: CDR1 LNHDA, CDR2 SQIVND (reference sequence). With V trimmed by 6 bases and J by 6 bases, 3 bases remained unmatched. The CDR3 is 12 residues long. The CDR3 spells CASSWTGHGYTF. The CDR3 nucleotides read TGTGCCAGTAGCTGGACAGGGCATGGCTACACCTTC. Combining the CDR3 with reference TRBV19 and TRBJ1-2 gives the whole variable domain DGGITQSPKYLFRKEGQNVTLSCEQNLNHDAMYWYRQDPGQGLRLIYYSQIVNDFQKGDIAEGYSVSREKKESFPLTVTSAQKNPTAFYLCASSWTGHGYTFGSGTRLTVV.

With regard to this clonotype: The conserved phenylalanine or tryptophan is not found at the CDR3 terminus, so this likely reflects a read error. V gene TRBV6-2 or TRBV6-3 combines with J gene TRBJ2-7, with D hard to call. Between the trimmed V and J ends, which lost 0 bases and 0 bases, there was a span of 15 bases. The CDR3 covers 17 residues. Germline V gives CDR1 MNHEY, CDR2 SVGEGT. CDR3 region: CASSYSYIVWSSYEQYL. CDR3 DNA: TGTGCCAGCAGTTACTCGTACATAGTCTGGAGCTCCTACGAGCAGTACCTC.

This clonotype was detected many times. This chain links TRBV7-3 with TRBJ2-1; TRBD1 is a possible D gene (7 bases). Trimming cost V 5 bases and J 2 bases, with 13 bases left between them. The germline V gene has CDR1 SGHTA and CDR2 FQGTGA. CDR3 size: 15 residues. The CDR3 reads CASSPDREAYNEQFF. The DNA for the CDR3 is TGTGCCAGCAGCCCTGACAGGGAGGCCTACAATGAGCAGTTCTTC.

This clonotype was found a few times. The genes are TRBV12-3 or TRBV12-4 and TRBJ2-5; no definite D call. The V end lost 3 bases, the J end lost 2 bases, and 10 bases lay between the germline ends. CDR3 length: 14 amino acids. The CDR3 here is CASSFWGTQETQYF. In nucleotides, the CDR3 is TGTGCCAGCAGTTTTTGGGGAACGCAAGAGACCCAGTACTTC.

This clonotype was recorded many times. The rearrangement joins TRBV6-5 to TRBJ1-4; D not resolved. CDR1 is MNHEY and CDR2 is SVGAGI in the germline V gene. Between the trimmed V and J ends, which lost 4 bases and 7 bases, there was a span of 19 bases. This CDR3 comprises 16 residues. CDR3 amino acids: CASSSGLGPAGEKLFF. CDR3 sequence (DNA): TGTGCCAGCAGTTCTGGTTTAGGCCCCGCGGGTGAAAAACTGTTTTTT.

CDR3 sequence: CAWSVRILKNIQYF. CDR3 bases: TGTGCCTGGAGTGTACGGATCCTCAAAAACATTCAGTACTTC. The V gene is TRBV30, the J gene TRBJ2-4; D uncertain. Germline V gene sequence: CDR1 GTSNPN, CDR2 SVGIG (reference sequence). Trimming took 0 bases from V and 3 from J, leaving 9 bases between them. This CDR3 contains 14 residues.

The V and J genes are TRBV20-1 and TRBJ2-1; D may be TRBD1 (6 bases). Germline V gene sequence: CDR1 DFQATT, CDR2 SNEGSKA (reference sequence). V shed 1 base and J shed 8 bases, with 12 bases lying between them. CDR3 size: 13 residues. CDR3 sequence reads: CSARGRGHDEQFF. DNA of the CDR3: TGCAGTGCTAGAGGACGGGGACACGATGAGCAGTTCTTC.

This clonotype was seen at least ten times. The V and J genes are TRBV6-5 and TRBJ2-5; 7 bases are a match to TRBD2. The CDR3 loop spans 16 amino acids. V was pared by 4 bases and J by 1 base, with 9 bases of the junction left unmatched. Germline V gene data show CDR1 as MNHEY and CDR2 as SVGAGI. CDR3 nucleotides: TGTGCCAGCAGTTCGGTTGGGGAGGGCATCCAAGAGACCCAGTACTTC. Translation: CASSSVGEGIQETQYF.